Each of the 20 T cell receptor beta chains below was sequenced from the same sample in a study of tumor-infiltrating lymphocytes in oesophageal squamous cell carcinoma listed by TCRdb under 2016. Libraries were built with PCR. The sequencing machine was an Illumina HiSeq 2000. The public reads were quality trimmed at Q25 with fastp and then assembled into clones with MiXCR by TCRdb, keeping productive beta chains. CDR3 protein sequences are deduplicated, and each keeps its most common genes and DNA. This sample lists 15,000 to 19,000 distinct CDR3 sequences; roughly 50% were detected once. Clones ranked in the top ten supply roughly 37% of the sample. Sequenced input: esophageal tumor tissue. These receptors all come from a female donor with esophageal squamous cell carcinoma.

DNA of the CDR3: TGTGCCAGCAGCCCACTTCTTTCTAGCTCTGAGCAGTTCTTC. This gives the protein CASSPLLSSSEQFF. The J gene is TRBJ2-5, the V gene TRBV7-3, with a possible D match to TRBD2 (5 bases). The J call may be faulty, since TRBJ2-1 better matches the DNA end. CDR1 is SGHTA, CDR2 FQGTGA, per germline. The CDR3 loop spans 14 amino acids.

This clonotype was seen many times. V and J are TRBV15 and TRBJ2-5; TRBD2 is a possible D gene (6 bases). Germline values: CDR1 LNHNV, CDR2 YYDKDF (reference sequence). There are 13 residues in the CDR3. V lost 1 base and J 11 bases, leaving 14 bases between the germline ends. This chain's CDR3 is CATSRVGGEEQYF. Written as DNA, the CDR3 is TGTGCCACCAGCAGAGTGGGGGGAGAAGAGCAGTACTTC.

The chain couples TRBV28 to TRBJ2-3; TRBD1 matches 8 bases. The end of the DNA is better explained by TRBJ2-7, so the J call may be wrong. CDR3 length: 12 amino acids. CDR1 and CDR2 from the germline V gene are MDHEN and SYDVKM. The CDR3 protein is CASSWTGYEQYF. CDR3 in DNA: TGTGCCAGCAGCTGGACAGGGTACGAGCAGTACTTC.

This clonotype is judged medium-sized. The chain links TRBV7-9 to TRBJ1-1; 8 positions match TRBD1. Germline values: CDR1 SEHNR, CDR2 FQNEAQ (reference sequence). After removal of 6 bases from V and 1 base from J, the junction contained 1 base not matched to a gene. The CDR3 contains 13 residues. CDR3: CASRGTGNTEAFF. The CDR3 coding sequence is TGTGCCAGCAGAGGGACAGGGAACACTGAAGCTTTCTTT.

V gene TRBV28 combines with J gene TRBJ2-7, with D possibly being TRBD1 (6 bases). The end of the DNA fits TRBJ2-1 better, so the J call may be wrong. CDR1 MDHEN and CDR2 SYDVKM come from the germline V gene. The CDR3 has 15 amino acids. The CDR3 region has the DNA TGTGCCAGCAGCAAAGGGGGTTCGACCTACAATGAGCAGTTCTTC. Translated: CASSKGGSTYNEQFF.

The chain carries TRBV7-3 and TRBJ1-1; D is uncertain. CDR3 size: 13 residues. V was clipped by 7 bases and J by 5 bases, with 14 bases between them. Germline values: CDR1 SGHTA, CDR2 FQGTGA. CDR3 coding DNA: TGTGCCAGCACCCAGACCATGGGGACTGAAGCTTTCTTT. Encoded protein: CASTQTMGTEAFF.

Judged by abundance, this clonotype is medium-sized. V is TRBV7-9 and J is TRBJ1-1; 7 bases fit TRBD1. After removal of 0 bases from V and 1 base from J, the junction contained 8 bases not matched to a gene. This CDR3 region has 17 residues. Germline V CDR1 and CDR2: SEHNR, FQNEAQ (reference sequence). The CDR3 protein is CASSLASWSGGNTEAFF. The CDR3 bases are TGTGCCAGCAGCTTAGCTTCATGGTCAGGGGGGAACACTGAAGCTTTCTTT.

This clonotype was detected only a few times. This CDR3 reads CASSLGGRTGEKLFF. The CDR3 DNA reads as TGTGCCAGCAGCTTAGGGGGACGGACGGGTGAAAAACTGTTTTTT. The V call is TRBV7-9, the J call TRBJ1-4; D may be TRBD1 (5 bases). Germline V gene data show CDR1 as SEHNR and CDR2 as FQNEAQ (reference sequence). The CDR3 is 15 residues long. The V and J ends lost 1 base and 7 bases respectively, with 13 bases between them. Supplemented by reference TRBV7-9 and TRBJ1-4, the full variable domain reads DTGVSQNPRHKITKRGQNVTFRCDPISEHNRLYWYRQTLGQGPEFLTYFQNEAQLEKSRLLSDRFSAERPKGSFSTLEIQRTEQGDSAMYLCASSLGGRTGEKLFFGSGTQLSVL.

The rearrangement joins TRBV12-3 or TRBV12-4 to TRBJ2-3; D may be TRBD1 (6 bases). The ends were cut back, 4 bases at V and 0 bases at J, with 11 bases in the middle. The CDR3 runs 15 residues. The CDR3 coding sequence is TGTGCCAGCAGTTCCGGGACATTAAGCACAGATACGCAGTATTTT. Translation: CASSSGTLSTDTQYF.

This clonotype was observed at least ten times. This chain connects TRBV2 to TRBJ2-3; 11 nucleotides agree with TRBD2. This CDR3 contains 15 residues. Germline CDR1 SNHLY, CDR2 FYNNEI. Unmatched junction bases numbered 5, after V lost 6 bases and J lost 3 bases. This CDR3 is CASSGTSGRTDTQYF. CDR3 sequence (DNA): TGTGCCAGCAGCGGAACTAGCGGGAGAACAGATACGCAGTATTTT.

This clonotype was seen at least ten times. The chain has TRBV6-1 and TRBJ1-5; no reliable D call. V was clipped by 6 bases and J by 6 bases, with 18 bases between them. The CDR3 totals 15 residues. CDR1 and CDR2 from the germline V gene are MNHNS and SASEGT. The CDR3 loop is CASRPPGGRSQPQHF. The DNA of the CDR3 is TGTGCCAGCAGACCTCCTGGAGGTAGGAGTCAGCCCCAGCATTTT.

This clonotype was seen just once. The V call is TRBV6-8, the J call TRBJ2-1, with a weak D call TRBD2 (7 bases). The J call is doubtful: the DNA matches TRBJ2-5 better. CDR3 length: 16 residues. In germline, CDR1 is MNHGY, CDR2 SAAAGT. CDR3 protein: CASSSGGWGGLETQYF. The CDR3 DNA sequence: TGTGCCAGCTCTTCTGGTGGGTGGGGGGGCTTGGAGACCCAGTACTTC.

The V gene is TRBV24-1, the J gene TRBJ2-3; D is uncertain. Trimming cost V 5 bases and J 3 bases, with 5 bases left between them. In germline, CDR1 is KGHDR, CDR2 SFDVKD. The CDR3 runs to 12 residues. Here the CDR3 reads CATSVSTDTQYF. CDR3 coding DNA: TGTGCCACCAGTGTCAGTACAGATACGCAGTATTTT.

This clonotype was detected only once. DNA for the CDR3: TGTGCCAGCAGTTTATGGGGCGGGGAGGAGACCCAGTACTTC. Translation gives CASSLWGGEETQYF. The V and J genes are TRBV28 and TRBJ2-7, with D possibly matching TRBD2 (6 bases). The J call is doubtful: the DNA matches TRBJ2-5 better. Germline CDR1 and CDR2: MDHEN and SYDVKM. The CDR3 totals 14 residues.

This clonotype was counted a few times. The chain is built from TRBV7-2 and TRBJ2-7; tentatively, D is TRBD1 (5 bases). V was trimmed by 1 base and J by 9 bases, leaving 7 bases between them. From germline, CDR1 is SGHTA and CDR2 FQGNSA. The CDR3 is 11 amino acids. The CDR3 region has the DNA TGTGCCAGCAGCTTAGGGGGCGGGCAGTACTTC. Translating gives CASSLGGGQYF.

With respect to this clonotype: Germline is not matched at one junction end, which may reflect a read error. CDR3 nucleotides: TGCGCCAGCAGCTGGAACAGGGAATCAAGGGGGTACTTC. Its protein is CASSWNRESRGYF. J is TRBJ2-3 and V is TRBV10-2, with TRBD1 as a possible D gene (6 bases). CDR1 is WSHSY, CDR2 SAAADI, per germline. This CDR3 has 13 residues.

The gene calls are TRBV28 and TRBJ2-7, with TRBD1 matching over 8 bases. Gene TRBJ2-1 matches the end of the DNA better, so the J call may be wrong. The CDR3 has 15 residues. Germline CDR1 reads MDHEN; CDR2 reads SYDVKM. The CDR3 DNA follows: TGTGCCAGCAGCCAGGACAGGGCAGTTTACAATGAGCAGTTCTTC. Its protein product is CASSQDRAVYNEQFF.

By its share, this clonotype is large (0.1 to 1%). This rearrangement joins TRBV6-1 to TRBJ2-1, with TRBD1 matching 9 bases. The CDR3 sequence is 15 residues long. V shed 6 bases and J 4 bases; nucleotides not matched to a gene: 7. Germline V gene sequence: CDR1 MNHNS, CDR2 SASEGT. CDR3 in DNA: TGTGCCAGCAGGCCGGGACAGGGCCCTTACAATGAGCAGTTCTTC. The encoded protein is CASRPGQGPYNEQFF.

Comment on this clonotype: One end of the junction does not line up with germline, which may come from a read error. The CDR3 loop reads CASSLGSGRETQYF. DNA of the CDR3: TGTGCTAGCAGCTTAGGGTCCGGACGGGAGACCCAGTACTTC. The chain recombines TRBV7-6 with TRBJ2-1; no firm D call. The J call may not be correct, given that the DNA end is closer to TRBJ2-5. CDR1 SGHVS and CDR2 FNYEAQ come from the germline V gene. The CDR3 sequence is 14 residues long.

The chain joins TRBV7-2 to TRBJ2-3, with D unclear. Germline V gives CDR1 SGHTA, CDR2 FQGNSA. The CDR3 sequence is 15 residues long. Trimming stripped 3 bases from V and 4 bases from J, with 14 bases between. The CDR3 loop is CASSFSASLPDTQYF. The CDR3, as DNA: TGTGCCAGCAGCTTTAGTGCTAGTCTCCCAGATACGCAGTATTTT.